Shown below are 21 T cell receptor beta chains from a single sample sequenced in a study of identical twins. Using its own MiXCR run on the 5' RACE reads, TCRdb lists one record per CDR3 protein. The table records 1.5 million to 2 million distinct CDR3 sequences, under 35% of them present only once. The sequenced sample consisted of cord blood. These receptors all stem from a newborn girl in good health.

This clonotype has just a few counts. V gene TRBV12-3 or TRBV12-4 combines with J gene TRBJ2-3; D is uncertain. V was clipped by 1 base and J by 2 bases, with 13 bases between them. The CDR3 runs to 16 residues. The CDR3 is CASSLGLPPHTDTQYF. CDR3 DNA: TGTGCCAGCAGTTTAGGACTCCCCCCACACACAGATACGCAGTATTTT.

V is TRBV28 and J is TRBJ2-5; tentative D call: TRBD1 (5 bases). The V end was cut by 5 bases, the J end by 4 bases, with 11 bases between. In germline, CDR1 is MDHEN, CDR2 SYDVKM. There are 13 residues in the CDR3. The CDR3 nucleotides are TGTGCCAGCAGTCAAGGGGTGAGAGAGACCCAGTACTTC. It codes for CASSQGVRETQYF.

CDR3 sequence: CASTPDLGAEAFF. The CDR3 DNA sequence: TGTGCCAGCACCCCAGACCTTGGGGCTGAAGCTTTCTTT. The rearrangement links TRBV6-1 to TRBJ1-1, with unresolved D. V was cut by 7 bases and J by 6 bases, with 15 bases left in between. CDR3 length equals 13 residues. Germline CDR1 and CDR2: MNHNS and SASEGT.

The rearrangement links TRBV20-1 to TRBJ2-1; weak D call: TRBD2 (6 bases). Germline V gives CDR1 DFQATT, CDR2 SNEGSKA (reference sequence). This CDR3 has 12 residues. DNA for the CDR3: TGCAGCGTGGAGGGCCCCTCCTACGAGCAGTTCTTC. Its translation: CSVEGPSYEQFF.

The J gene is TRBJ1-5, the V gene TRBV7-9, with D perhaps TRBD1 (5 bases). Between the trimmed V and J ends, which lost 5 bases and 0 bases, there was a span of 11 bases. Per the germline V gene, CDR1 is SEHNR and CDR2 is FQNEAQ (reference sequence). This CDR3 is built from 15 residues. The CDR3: CASSPWGPSNQPQHF. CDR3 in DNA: TGTGCCAGCAGCCCTTGGGGACCTAGCAATCAGCCCCAGCATTTT.

The CDR3 coding sequence is TGCACCCGCATGGGACCTAACAGGGGGAACACTGAAGCTTTCTTT. This encodes CTRMGPNRGNTEAFF. The chain carries TRBV5-1 and TRBJ1-1; the match to TRBD1 covers 7 bases. Germline assignment: CDR1 SGHRS and CDR2 YFSETQ. This CDR3 spans 15 amino acids. The full variable domain, completed using reference TRBV5-1 and TRBJ1-1, is KAGVTQTPRYLIKTRGQQVTLSCSPISGHRSVSWYQQTPGQGLQFLFEYFSETQRNKGNFPGRFSGRQFSNSRSEMNVSTLELGDSALYLCTRMGPNRGNTEAFFGQGTRLTVV.

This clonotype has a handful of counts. As DNA, the CDR3 is TGTGCCAGCTCACCCTTAGCGGGGGCTTACACAGATACGCAGTATTTT. This translates into CASSPLAGAYTDTQYF. The chain joins TRBV18 to TRBJ2-3, with 9 bases that match TRBD2. CDR1 and CDR2 (germline): KGHSH, LQKENI. Trimming at V came to 3 bases and at J to 2 bases, leaving 6 bases not matched to a gene. The CDR3 loop spans 16 amino acids.

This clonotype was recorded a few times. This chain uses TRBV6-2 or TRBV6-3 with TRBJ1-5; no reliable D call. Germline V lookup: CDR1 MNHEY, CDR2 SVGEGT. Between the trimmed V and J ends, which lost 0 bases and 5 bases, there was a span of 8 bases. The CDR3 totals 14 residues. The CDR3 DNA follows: TGTGCCAGCAGTTACTCGCTCGTGGATCAGCCCCAGCATTTT. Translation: CASSYSLVDQPQHF.

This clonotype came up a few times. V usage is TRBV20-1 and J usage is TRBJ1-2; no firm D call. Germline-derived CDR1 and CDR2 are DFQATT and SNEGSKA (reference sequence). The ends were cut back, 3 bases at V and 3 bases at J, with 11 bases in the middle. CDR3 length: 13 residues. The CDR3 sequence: CSASRGYDYGYTF. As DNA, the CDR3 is TGCAGTGCTAGCCGTGGATATGACTATGGCTACACCTTC.

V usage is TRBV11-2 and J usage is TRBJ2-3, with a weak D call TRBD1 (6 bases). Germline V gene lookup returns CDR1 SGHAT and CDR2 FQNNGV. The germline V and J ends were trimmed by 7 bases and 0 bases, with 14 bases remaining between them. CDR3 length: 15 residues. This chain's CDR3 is CASTMWGPSTDTQYF. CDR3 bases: TGTGCCAGCACCATGTGGGGGCCTAGCACAGATACGCAGTATTTT.

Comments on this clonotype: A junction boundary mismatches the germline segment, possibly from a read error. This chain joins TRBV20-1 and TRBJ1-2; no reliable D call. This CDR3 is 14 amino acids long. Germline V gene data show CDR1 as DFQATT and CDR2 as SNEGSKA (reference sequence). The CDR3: CSAREHAPNYGHTF. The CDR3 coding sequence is TGCAGTGCTAGGGAACACGCCCCAAACTATGGCCACACCTTC.

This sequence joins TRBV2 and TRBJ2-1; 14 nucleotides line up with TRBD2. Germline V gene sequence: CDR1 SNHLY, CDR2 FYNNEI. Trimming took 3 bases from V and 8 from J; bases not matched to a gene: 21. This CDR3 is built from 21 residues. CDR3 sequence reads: CASSERGTSGRKTDTRHEQFF. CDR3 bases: TGTGCCAGCAGTGAGCGGGGGACTAGCGGGAGAAAGACGGACACACGCCATGAGCAGTTCTTC.

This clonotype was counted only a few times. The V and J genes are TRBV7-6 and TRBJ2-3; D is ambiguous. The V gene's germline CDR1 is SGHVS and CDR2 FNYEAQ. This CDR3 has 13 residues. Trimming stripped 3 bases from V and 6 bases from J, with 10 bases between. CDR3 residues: CASSLVQVDTQYF. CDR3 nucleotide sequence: TGTGCCAGCAGCTTGGTTCAGGTGGATACGCAGTATTTT.

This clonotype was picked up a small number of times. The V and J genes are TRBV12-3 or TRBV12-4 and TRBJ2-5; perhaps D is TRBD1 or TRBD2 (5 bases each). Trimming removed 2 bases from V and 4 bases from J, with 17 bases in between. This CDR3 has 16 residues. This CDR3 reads CASSLQRGPNGETQYF. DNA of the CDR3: TGTGCCAGCAGTTTACAAAGGGGACCGAACGGAGAGACCCAGTACTTC.

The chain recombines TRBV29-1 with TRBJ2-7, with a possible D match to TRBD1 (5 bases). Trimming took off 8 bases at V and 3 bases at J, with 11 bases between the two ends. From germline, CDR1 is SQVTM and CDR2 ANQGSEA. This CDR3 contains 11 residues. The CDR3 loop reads CSPARGYEQYF. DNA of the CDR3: TGCAGCCCTGCTAGGGGCTACGAGCAGTACTTC.

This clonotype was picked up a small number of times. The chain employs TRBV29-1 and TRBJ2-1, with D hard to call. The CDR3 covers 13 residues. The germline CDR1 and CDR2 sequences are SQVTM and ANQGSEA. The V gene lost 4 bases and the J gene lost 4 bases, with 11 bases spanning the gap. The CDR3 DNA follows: TGCAGCGTTGGAAGGGTGAGGTACAATGAGCAGTTCTTC. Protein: CSVGRVRYNEQFF.

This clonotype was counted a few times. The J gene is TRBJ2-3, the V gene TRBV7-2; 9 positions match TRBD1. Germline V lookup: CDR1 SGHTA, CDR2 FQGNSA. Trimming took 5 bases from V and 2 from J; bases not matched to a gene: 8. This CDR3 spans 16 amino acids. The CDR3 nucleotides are TGTGCCAGCAGCAGGAGACAGGGGGTTCCCACAGATACGCAGTATTTT. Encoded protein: CASSRRQGVPTDTQYF.

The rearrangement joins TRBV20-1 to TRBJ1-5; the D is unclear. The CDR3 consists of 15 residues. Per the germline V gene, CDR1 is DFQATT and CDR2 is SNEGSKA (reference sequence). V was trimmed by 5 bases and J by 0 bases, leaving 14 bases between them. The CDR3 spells CSAQKNSISNQPQHF. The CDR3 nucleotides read TGCAGTGCTCAGAAGAACAGCATTAGCAATCAGCCCCAGCATTTT.

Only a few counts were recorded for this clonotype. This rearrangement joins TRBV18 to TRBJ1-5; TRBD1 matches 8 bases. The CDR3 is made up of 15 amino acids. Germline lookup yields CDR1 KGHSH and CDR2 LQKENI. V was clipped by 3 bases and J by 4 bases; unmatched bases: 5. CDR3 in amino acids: CASSPEDRANQPQHF. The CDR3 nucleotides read TGTGCCAGCTCACCCGAGGACAGGGCAAATCAGCCCCAGCATTTT.

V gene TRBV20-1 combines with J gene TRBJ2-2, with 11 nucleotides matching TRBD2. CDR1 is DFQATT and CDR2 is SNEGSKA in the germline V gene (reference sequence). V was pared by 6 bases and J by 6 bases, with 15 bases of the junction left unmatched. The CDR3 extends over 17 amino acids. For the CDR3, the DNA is TGCAGTGCCGACCAATCCCCACTAGCGGGAGTACCCGGGGAGCTGTTTTTT. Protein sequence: CSADQSPLAGVPGELFF.

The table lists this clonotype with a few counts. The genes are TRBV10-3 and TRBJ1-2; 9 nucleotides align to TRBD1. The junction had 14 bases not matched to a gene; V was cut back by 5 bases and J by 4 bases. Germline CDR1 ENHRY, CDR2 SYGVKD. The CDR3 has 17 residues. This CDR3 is CAISSPAGTGTFYGYTF. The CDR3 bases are TGTGCCATCAGTTCCCCCGCTGGGACAGGGACCTTCTATGGCTACACCTTC.